A single sample is the source of the 17 T cell receptor beta chains below, sequenced in a study of cytomegalovirus exposure and HLA in healthy donors. The PCR made use of 60 Vbeta and 13 Jbeta primers. Generated by immunoSEQ multiplex PCR, the TCRdb table keeps only in-frame clones and is missing some. The table lists approximately 150,000 clones, roughly 85% of them singletons. The sample comprised PBMCs. These receptor sequences come from a woman aged 45-65 years in good health and CMV-seronegative.

This clone was observed a few times. The chain is built from TRBV7-8 and TRBJ2-7; D gene unclear. Germline loops: CDR1 SGHVS, CDR2 FQNEAQ. The CDR3 is made up of 11 amino acids. Trimming removed 3 bases at V and 6 bases at J, with 6 bases between. The CDR3 coding sequence is TGTGCCAGCAGCTTCTTTAGCGAGCAGTACTTC. It specifies CASSFFSEQYF.

This clone was detected many times. This chain joins TRBV6-6 and TRBJ2-1; 9 nucleotides line up with TRBD1. Unmatched junction bases numbered 2, after V lost 10 bases and J lost 4 bases. The CDR3 runs 12 residues. From germline, CDR1 is MNHNY and CDR2 SVGAGI (reference sequence). DNA of the CDR3: TGTGCCACGGGACAGGGATACAATGAGCAGTTCTTC. This encodes CATGQGYNEQFF.

A word on this clone: Its ends do not fully match the called genes, so a read error is possible. This specimen includes other DNA sequences encoding the same CDR3. The chain links TRBV2 to TRBJ1-4, with 7 bases identical to TRBD1. CDR1 SNHLY and CDR2 FYNNEI come from the germline V gene. The CDR3 consists of 15 residues. The CDR3, as DNA: TGTGCTAGCAGTGACAGGGTTGCAACTAATGAAAAACTGTTTTTT. As protein: CASSDRVATNEKLFF. Together with reference TRBV2 and TRBJ1-4, the CDR3 gives the full variable domain: EPEVTQTPSHQVTQMGQEVILRCVPISNHLYFYWYRQILGQKVEFLVSFYNNEISEKSEIFDDQFSVERPDGSNFTLKIRSTKLEDSAMYFCASSDRVATNEKLFFGSGTQLSVL.

This clone was recorded only once. The chain has TRBV2 and TRBJ1-2, with 7 nucleotides matching TRBD1. The trim removed 5 bases at V and 4 bases at J, leaving 13 bases unmatched. The CDR3 totals 16 residues. Germline V CDR1 and CDR2: SNHLY, FYNNEI. CDR3 amino acids: CASSLRRDRGSYGYTF. For the CDR3, the DNA is TGTGCCAGCAGTCTACGCCGGGACAGAGGCAGCTATGGCTACACCTTC.

The chain employs TRBV5-4 and TRBJ2-6, with 9 bases matching TRBD1. CDR3 length: 18 amino acids. The germline CDR1 and CDR2 sequences are SGHNT and YYREEE (reference sequence). Trimming at V came to 4 bases and at J to 3 bases, leaving 11 bases not matched to a gene. Written as DNA, the CDR3 is TGTGCCAGCAGCCCGAGGAACAGGGGGCGCGTTGGGGCCAACGTCCTGACTTTC. Protein sequence: CASSPRNRGRVGANVLTF.

The chain uses TRBV18 and TRBJ1-1, with D unclear. The V and J ends lost 3 bases and 8 bases respectively, with 13 bases between them. Germline CDR1 and CDR2: KGHSH and LQKENI. The CDR3 totals 13 residues. DNA for the CDR3: TGTGCCAGCTCACCGGTACGGACTCGGGAAGCTTTCTTT. Protein: CASSPVRTREAFF.

The J gene is TRBJ1-5, the V gene TRBV11-2; 12 bases align to TRBD1. The CDR3 extends over 15 amino acids. The ends lost 1 base at V and 6 bases at J; junction bases unmatched: 1. The germline V gene encodes CDR1 SGHAT and CDR2 FQNNGV. The CDR3 loop reads CASSLGDRGPQPQHF. Here the CDR3 DNA reads TGTGCCAGCAGCTTAGGGGACAGGGGGCCTCAGCCCCAGCATTTT.

V and J are TRBV9 and TRBJ1-2; 7 bases align to TRBD1. The J segment lost 4 bases and the V segment lost 4 bases, leaving 13 bases of the junction unmatched. The germline CDR1 and CDR2 sequences are SGDLS and YYNGEE. This CDR3 is built from 16 residues. CDR3 amino acids: CASSIQGGSGPYGYTF. In DNA form, the CDR3 reads TGTGCCAGCAGCATTCAGGGGGGTTCCGGTCCCTATGGCTACACCTTC.

V is TRBV5-1 and J is TRBJ2-1; 9 bases match TRBD2. CDR3 length equals 13 residues. The germline V gene has CDR1 SGHRS and CDR2 YFSETQ. V was pared by 0 bases and J by 15 bases, with 7 bases of the junction left unmatched. The CDR3 protein is CASSLGGGGAGFF. The DNA for the CDR3 is TGCGCCAGCAGCTTGGGTGGCGGGGGGGCCGGGTTCTTC.

The chain recombines TRBV6-5 with TRBJ1-1; 9 positions match TRBD1. V dropped 5 bases and J dropped 1; count of bases not matched to a gene: 5. This CDR3 spans 15 amino acids. The V gene's germline CDR1 is MNHEY and CDR2 SVGAGI. CDR3 amino acids: CASSLRDRENTEAFF. The CDR3 nucleotides are TGTGCCAGCAGTCTCCGGGACAGGGAGAACACTGAAGCTTTCTTT.

The chain is built from TRBV5-4 and TRBJ1-2; D is possibly TRBD1 (5 bases). V lost 4 bases, J lost 4 bases, and 8 bases lay in between. The CDR3 runs 12 residues. Germline loops: CDR1 SGHNT, CDR2 YYREEE (reference sequence). The CDR3 region is CASSRDSYGYTF. CDR3 DNA sequence: TGTGCCAGCAGCAGAGACAGCTATGGCTACACCTTC.

CDR3 DNA sequence: TGTGCCTGGAGTGTACCACTAGCCATTCTCTACAATGAGCAGTTCTTC. This gives the protein CAWSVPLAILYNEQFF. The V and J genes are TRBV30 and TRBJ2-1; D possibly corresponds to TRBD2 (6 bases). V was shortened by 0 bases and J by 3 bases, with 15 bases between the two germline ends. The germline gives CDR1 GTSNPN, CDR2 SVGIG (reference sequence). The CDR3 has 16 residues.

As to this clone: Other DNA sequences in the sample encode the same CDR3. This chain uses TRBV6-6 with TRBJ1-3; no definite D call. The CDR3 covers 13 residues. Per the germline V gene, CDR1 is MNHNY and CDR2 is SVGAGI (reference sequence). V was clipped by 9 bases and J by 4 bases, with 13 bases between them. The CDR3 loop is CASTVPGGNTIYF. The CDR3 bases are TGTGCCAGTACTGTCCCAGGAGGAAACACCATATATTTT.

The rearrangement links TRBV28 to TRBJ2-2; TRBD1 might be the D (7 bases). V lost 7 bases, J lost 1 base, and 16 bases lay in between. The CDR3 extends over 16 amino acids. Germline V gene data show CDR1 as MDHEN and CDR2 as SYDVKM. The CDR3 DNA reads TGTGCCAGCATCTCAGGGGGGACCGAGAACACCGGGGAGCTGTTTTTT. Protein product: CASISGGTENTGELFF. Based on the CDR3 plus reference TRBV28 and TRBJ2-2, the full variable domain is DVKVTQSSRYLVKRTGEKVFLECVQDMDHENMFWYRQDPGLGLRLIYFSYDVKMKEKGDIPEGYSVSREKKERFSLILESASTNQTSMYLCASISGGTENTGELFFGEGSRLTVL.

The chain's CDR3 is CASSQDKSRYTF. CDR3 nucleotide sequence: TGTGCCAGCAGCCAAGATAAGAGCAGGTACACCTTC. The rearrangement uses TRBV14 and TRBJ1-2, with D uncertain. Deletions cut 0 bases from V and 11 bases from J, with 10 bases between. The CDR3 length is 12 residues. CDR1 and CDR2 from the germline V gene are SGHDN and FVKESK.

The chain's CDR3 is CASSLSNHGNTEAFF. CDR3 in DNA: TGTGCCAGCAGCTTAAGTAATCACGGGAACACTGAAGCTTTCTTT. The V call is TRBV7-2, the J call TRBJ1-1; unclear D gene. Trimming took off 2 bases at V and 1 base at J, with 11 bases between the two ends. The CDR3 is made up of 15 amino acids. Germline CDR1 and CDR2: SGHTA and FQGNSA.

This chain links TRBV15 with TRBJ1-1; no firm D call. The V and J ends lost 6 bases and 6 bases respectively, with 17 bases between them. Germline CDR1 and CDR2: LNHNV and YYDKDF (reference sequence). This CDR3 is built from 14 residues. The CDR3 spells CATRQYVGASEAFF. The CDR3 DNA follows: TGTGCCACCAGACAGTATGTGGGCGCGTCTGAAGCTTTCTTT.